This T cell receptor (beta chain) was profiled in a study of blood T cells in healthy people across ages. Regarding the study as a whole: In these data, TCR beta diversity tracked strongly with naive T cell percentage.

Through a sample-barcoded 5' primer and a J-beta primer mix, a second PCR was run for roughly 7 to 12 cycles. Each cDNA molecule was tagged by a template-switch adaptor that had 12 random nucleotides. TCRdb analysed the 5' RACE reads with MiXCR anew, one entry per CDR3 protein. This table has approximately 700,000 distinct CDR3 sequences, 32% appearing once. There are many counts of this clonotype. Its antigen is not identified. This receptor was identified in a woman aged 80 or over in good health. The sample comprised blood.

The CDR3 protein is CASSLWADRFTDTQYF. CDR3 in DNA: TGTGCCAGCAGCTTGTGGGCAGACCGGTTCACAGATACGCAGTATTTT. This sequence joins TRBV5-6 and TRBJ2-3, with D uncertain. V was clipped by 1 base and J by 2 bases, with 14 bases between them. The CDR3 totals 16 residues. The V gene's germline CDR1 is SGHDT and CDR2 YYEEEE. The full variable domain, rest sourced from reference TRBV5-6 and TRBJ2-3, is DAGVTQSPTHLIKTRGQQVTLRCSPKSGHDTVSWYQQALGQGPQFIFQYYEEEERQRGNFPDRFSGHQFPNYSSELNVNALLLGDSALYLCASSLWADRFTDTQYFGPGTRLTVL.